This T cell receptor beta chain was retrieved from a study of T-cell memory formation after mild COVID-19. In its sample, this clonotype was seen many times. TCRdb fed the 5' RACE reads into MiXCR, producing one record per CDR3 protein. The sample gives about 290,000 distinct CDR3 sequences, about a sixth of which show up once; around a fifth is in the top ten. This CDR3 has 15 residues. CDR1 is MNHEY and CDR2 is SMNVEV in the germline V gene (reference sequence). The V and J ends lost 2 bases and 5 bases, in that order; junction bases with no gene match: 8. The chain recombines TRBV27 with TRBJ1-1; 7 bases align to TRBD1. Sequencing was done on a sample of PBMCs or a T cell subset sorted from them (not recorded which). This clonotype was sampled from a man between 18 and 29 years old who had mild COVID-19 (a few samples of this study predate the infection). Cell type and time point are not known. DNA for the CDR3: TGTGCCAGCAGTTTAACAGGGGACGAGGGGACTGAAGCTTTCTTT. This encodes CASSLTGDEGTEAFF.